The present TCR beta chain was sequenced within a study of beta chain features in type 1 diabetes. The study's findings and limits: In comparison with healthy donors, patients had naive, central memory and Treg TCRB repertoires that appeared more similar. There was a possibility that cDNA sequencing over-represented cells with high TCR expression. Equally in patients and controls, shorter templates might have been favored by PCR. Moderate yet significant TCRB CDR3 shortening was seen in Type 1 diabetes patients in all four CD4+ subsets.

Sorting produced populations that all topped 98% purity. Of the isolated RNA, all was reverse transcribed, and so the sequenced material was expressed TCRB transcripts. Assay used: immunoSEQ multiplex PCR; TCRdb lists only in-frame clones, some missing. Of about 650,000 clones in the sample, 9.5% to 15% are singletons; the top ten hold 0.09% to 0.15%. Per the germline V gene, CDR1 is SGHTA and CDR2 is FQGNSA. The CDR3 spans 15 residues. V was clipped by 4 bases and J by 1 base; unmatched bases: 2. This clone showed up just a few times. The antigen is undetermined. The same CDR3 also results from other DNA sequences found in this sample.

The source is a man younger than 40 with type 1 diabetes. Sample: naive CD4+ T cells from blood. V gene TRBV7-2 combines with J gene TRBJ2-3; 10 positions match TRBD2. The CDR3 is CASSSLAGGTDTQYF. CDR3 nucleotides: TGTGCCAGCAGCTCCCTAGCGGGGGGCACAGATACGCAGTATTTT.